This record concerns one T cell receptor (beta chain) sequence. Indicated treatment: randomized to nivolumab then ipilimumab (arm A) or the reverse (arm B). Sequencing was performed with immunoSEQ multiplex PCR; in TCRdb, only in-frame clones are kept and a portion is missing. The sample has 10,000 or so clones; 45% to 60% are singletons. This sample was taken from a study of sequential checkpoint blockade in melanoma. The overall study: Arm A got nivolumab then ipilimumab; arm B the reverse, 1:1.

Source: CD8+ T cells sorted from blood (inferred from file names), taken from a patient given nivolumab and ipilimumab in sequence. The clonotype was recovered from a human donor with melanoma.

The CDR3 here is CASSSQGANTEAFF. Written as DNA, the CDR3 is TGTGCCAGCAGTTCTCAGGGGGCGAACACTGAAGCTTTCTTT. The chain carries TRBV27 and TRBJ1-1, with 8 positions matching TRBD1. The J segment lost 1 base and the V segment lost 4 bases, leaving 2 bases of the junction unmatched. CDR1 and CDR2 from the germline V gene are MNHEY and SMNVEV (reference sequence). The CDR3 extends over 14 amino acids.